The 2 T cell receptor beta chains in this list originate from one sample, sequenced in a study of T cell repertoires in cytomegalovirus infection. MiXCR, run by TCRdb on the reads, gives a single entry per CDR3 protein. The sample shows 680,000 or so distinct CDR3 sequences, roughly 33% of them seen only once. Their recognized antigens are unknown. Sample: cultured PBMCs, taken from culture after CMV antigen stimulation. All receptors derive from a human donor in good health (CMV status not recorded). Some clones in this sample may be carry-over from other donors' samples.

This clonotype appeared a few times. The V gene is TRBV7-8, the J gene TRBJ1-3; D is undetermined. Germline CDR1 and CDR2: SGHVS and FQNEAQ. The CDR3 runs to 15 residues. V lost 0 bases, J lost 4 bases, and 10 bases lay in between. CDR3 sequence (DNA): TGTGCCAGCAGCTTAGCGCGAACGCCGGGAAACACCATATATTTT. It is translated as CASSLARTPGNTIYF.

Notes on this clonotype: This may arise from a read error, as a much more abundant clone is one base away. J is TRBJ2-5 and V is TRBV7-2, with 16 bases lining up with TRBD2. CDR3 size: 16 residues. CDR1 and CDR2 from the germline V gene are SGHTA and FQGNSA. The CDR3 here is CASSATRGLAGGVGSF. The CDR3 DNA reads TGTGCCAGCAGCGCGACCCGGGGACTAGCGGGAGGGGTGGGTAGCTTC. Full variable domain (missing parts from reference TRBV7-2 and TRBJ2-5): GAGVSQSPSNKVTEKGKDVELRCDPISGHTALYWYRQSLGQGLEFLIYFQGNSAPDKSGLPSDRFSAERTGGSVSTLTIQRTQQEDSAVYLCASSATRGLAGGVGSFGPGTRLLVL.